Given below is one TCR beta chain in context. Its cognate antigen is unknown. Trimming at V came to 5 bases and at J to 4 bases, leaving 7 bases not matched to a gene. Per the germline V gene, CDR1 is MNHNS and CDR2 is SASEGT. This CDR3 spans 14 amino acids. These data are taken from a study of T cells in Graves' hyperthyroidism and ophthalmopathy. Study-wide findings and caveats: Classification by a 13 V-J model distinguished ophthalmopathy from stable hyperthyroidism. Blood also held most thyroid clonotypes expanded beyond 0.001.

Template material for amplifying TCR beta CDR3 regions consisted of RNA transcripts. RT-PCR in the first round (using the HTBI primer set) targeted the TCR CDR3. TCRdb fed the multiplex PCR reads into MiXCR, producing one record per CDR3 protein. The top ten hold less than 45% of the sample, which has hundreds of thousands of distinct CDR3 sequences, approximately 18% seen once. The chain is built from TRBV6-1 and TRBJ2-5, with 7 nucleotides matching TRBD1. This sequence originates from a man aged 45-65 years with Graves' ophthalmopathy. Sequences were obtained from blood. CDR3 sequence: CASSQYTGVETQYF. The CDR3 bases are TGTGCCAGCAGTCAGTACACAGGGGTAGAGACCCAGTACTTC.